The 27 T cell receptor beta chains in this list originate from one sample, sequenced in a study of regulatory T cells in long-lasting Graves disease. Described time point: persistent/refractory GD, antithyroid drugs over 5 years with positive TRAb. PBMC-extracted RNA yielded the TCR library. Construction of the TCR beta libraries employed iRepertoire HTBI primers in conjunction with Arm-PCR of CDR3 regions. TCRdb called the multiplex PCR reads again in MiXCR, with one record for every CDR3 protein. The sample records about 660,000 distinct CDR3 sequences, 25% to 30% being singletons. Material: peripheral blood mononuclear cells (PBMCs), obtained when the disease was refractory, from a patient treated with antithyroid drugs. These receptors were obtained from a female donor with Graves disease.

CDR3 amino acids: CASSQPGGGRAEAFF. CDR3 bases: TGTGCCAGCAGCCAACCGGGGGGGGGTCGCGCTGAAGCTTTCTTT. The genes are TRBV7-9 and TRBJ1-1; possible D gene TRBD1, 5 bases. The CDR3 sequence is 15 residues long. Germline assignment: CDR1 SEHNR and CDR2 FQNEAQ (reference sequence). V was clipped by 5 bases and J by 6 bases, with 19 bases between them.

A few counts support this clonotype. The V and J genes are TRBV19 and TRBJ1-5; tentatively, D is TRBD1 (6 bases). V was cut by 9 bases and J by 3 bases, with 18 bases left in between. Germline V gene lookup returns CDR1 LNHDA and CDR2 SQIVND (reference sequence). The CDR3 length is 15 residues. DNA of the CDR3: TGTGCCAGCATCCCGACAGGAGACCTCAATCAGCCCCAGCATTTT. Its translation: CASIPTGDLNQPQHF.

This chain joins TRBV6-9 and TRBJ1-6, with 7 bases aligning to TRBD1. The V gene's germline CDR1 is MNHGY and CDR2 SVAAGI. The CDR3 consists of 15 residues. Losses at the gene ends were 3 bases for V and 7 bases for J; bases not matched to a gene: 6. This CDR3 reads CASSYLPTGNSPLHF. The CDR3 DNA reads TGTGCCAGCAGTTACCTACCGACAGGGAATTCACCCCTCCACTTT.

The genes are TRBV18 and TRBJ1-1; TRBD1 might be the D (5 bases). This CDR3 is built from 14 residues. V lost 2 bases, J lost 1 base, and 8 bases lay in between. Germline values: CDR1 KGHSH, CDR2 LQKENI. In DNA form, the CDR3 reads TGTGCCAGCTCACCAGTCAGGGAGAACACTGAAGCTTTCTTT. Amino acids: CASSPVRENTEAFF.

A remark on this clonotype: Sequence at one end of the junction differs from germline and may be a read error. J is TRBJ2-7 and V is TRBV11-2; no clear D gene. Per the germline V gene, CDR1 is SGHAT and CDR2 is FQNNGV. The CDR3 loop spans 15 amino acids. The CDR3 DNA sequence: TGTGCCAGCAGCCCCACGAGAAGACCCTCCTCCGAGCAGTACTTC. It encodes CASSPTRRPSSEQYF.

A few counts support this clonotype. The chain has TRBV30 and TRBJ1-5, with 7 bases lining up with TRBD1. The CDR3 is 14 amino acids. Trimming cost V 0 bases and J 2 bases; bases outside gene matches: 1. CDR1 is GTSNPN and CDR2 is SVGIG in the germline V gene (reference sequence). The CDR3 coding sequence is TGTGCCTGGAGTGTGGGGACAGGCAATCAGCCCCAGCATTTT. It yields the protein CAWSVGTGNQPQHF.

In its sample, this clonotype was seen a few times. The V gene is TRBV30, the J gene TRBJ1-2; D remains ambiguous. V shed 0 bases and J shed 6 bases, with 11 bases lying between them. From germline, CDR1 is GTSNPN and CDR2 SVGIG (reference sequence). This CDR3 spans 13 amino acids. CDR3 sequence: CAWSVAGKHGYTF. The CDR3 region has the DNA TGTGCCTGGAGTGTAGCAGGAAAGCATGGCTACACCTTC. Based on the CDR3 plus reference TRBV30 and TRBJ1-2, the full variable domain is SQTIHQWPATLVQPVGSPLSLECTVEGTSNPNLYWYRQAAGRGLQLLFYSVGIGQISSEVPQNLSASRPQDRQFILSSKKLLLSDSGFYLCAWSVAGKHGYTFGSGTRLTVV.

This clonotype occurred a few times. A read error may produce the germline difference seen at one junction end. The CDR3 protein is CASSQEGSGRNF. The CDR3 nucleotides are TGTGCCAGCAGCCAAGAAGGGAGCGGGAGGAACTTC. The rearrangement joins TRBV3-1 to TRBJ2-7; TRBD2 aligns across 9 bases. The germline CDR1 and CDR2 sequences are LGHDT and YNNKEL (reference sequence). This CDR3 contains 12 residues.

The chain uses TRBV5-1 and TRBJ2-7; D gene unclear. Germline V gene lookup returns CDR1 SGHRS and CDR2 YFSETQ. V dropped 0 bases and J dropped 4 bases, with 8 bases sitting between them. This CDR3 has 13 residues. This CDR3 reads CASSLGAKYEQYF. DNA of the CDR3: TGCGCCAGCAGCTTGGGGGCTAAATACGAGCAGTACTTC.

Comment on this clonotype: At one end, the junction sequence differs from germline, possibly due to a read error. The chain carries TRBV19 and TRBJ1-2; D not resolved. Per the germline V gene, CDR1 is LNHDA and CDR2 is SQIVND (reference sequence). There are 11 residues in the CDR3. The CDR3 nucleotides read TGTGCCGGTAGCTTTACCTATGGCTACACCTTC. Translated, it gives CAGSFTYGYTF.

The V and J genes are TRBV7-2 and TRBJ1-6, with D possibly matching TRBD1 (5 bases). CDR3 length equals 17 residues. Looked up from germline, CDR1 is SGHTA and CDR2 is FQGNSA. Trimming removed 5 bases at V and 3 bases at J, with 17 bases between. CDR3 nucleotides: TGTGCCAGCAGCCCGCTCAGTGACAGAAACTATAATTCACCCCTCCACTTT. This sequence encodes CASSPLSDRNYNSPLHF.

This clonotype showed up just a few times. The rearrangement uses TRBV11-2 and TRBJ2-2; maybe TRBD2 (5 bases). The ends were cut back, 2 bases at V and 4 bases at J, with 14 bases in the middle. The length of the CDR3 is 16 residues. Germline V gene data show CDR1 as SGHAT and CDR2 as FQNNGV. The CDR3 here is CASSLSMLAGTGELFF. CDR3 DNA: TGTGCCAGCAGCTTAAGTATGCTAGCAGGCACCGGGGAGCTGTTTTTT. Supplemented by reference TRBV11-2 and TRBJ2-2, the full variable domain reads EAGVAQSPRYKIIEKRQSVAFWCNPISGHATLYWYQQILGQGPKLLIQFQNNGVVDDSQLPKDRFSAERLKGVDSTLKIQPAKLEDSAVYLCASSLSMLAGTGELFFGEGSRLTVL.

This clonotype was seen only a few times. This rearrangement joins TRBV3-1 to TRBJ2-2; D is possibly TRBD2 (7 bases). Germline lookup yields CDR1 LGHDT and CDR2 YNNKEL (reference sequence). The V and J ends lost 5 bases and 7 bases respectively, with 17 bases between them. This CDR3 comprises 15 residues. The CDR3 DNA is TGTGCCAGCAGCGTCTGGGGGGGCGAGGTCGGGGAGCTGTTTTTT. The encoded protein is CASSVWGGEVGELFF.

CDR3 sequence (DNA): TGTGCCAGCAGCTTAGACCTTAGCGGGAGCTACGAGCAGTACTTC. This sequence encodes CASSLDLSGSYEQYF. This chain links TRBV13 with TRBJ2-7, with 9 nucleotides matching TRBD2. The V segment lost 1 base and the J segment 3 bases; nucleotides outside the gene matches: 4. Germline values: CDR1 PRHDT, CDR2 FYEKMQ (reference sequence). The CDR3 is 15 residues long.

This chain links TRBV28 with TRBJ1-5; no clear D. This CDR3 region has 11 residues. Between the trimmed V and J ends, which lost 5 bases and 9 bases, there was a span of 8 bases. The germline CDR1 and CDR2 sequences are MDHEN and SYDVKM. Here the CDR3 reads CASSPFGPQHF. The CDR3 DNA is TGTGCCAGCAGTCCCTTCGGGCCCCAGCATTTT.

The chain is built from TRBV20-1 and TRBJ2-5, with TRBD1 matching over 11 bases. This CDR3 comprises 14 residues. Losses at the gene ends were 0 bases for V and 5 bases for J; bases not matched to a gene: 2. Germline CDR1 DFQATT, CDR2 SNEGSKA (reference sequence). CDR3 loop: CSAREGDRGETQYF. CDR3 nucleotides: TGCAGTGCTAGAGAAGGGGACAGGGGGGAGACCCAGTACTTC.

This clonotype was detected only a few times. The chain carries TRBV7-6 and TRBJ1-6; D is perhaps TRBD1 (5 bases). The germline V gene has CDR1 SGHVS and CDR2 FNYEAQ. This CDR3 region has 16 residues. The germline V and J ends were trimmed by 1 base and 7 bases, with 14 bases remaining between them. In nucleotides, the CDR3 is TGTGCCAGCAGCTTAGTCGCCGGGACTCAGAATTCACCCCTCCACTTT. Translating gives CASSLVAGTQNSPLHF. Variable domain in full (rest from reference TRBV7-6 and TRBJ1-6): GAGVSQSPRYKVTKRGQDVALRCDPISGHVSLYWYRQALGQGPEFLTYFNYEAQQDKSGLPNDRFSAERPEGSISTLTIQRTEQRDSAMYRCASSLVAGTQNSPLHFGNGTRLTVT.

The sample holds many counts of this clonotype. This sequence joins TRBV12-3 or TRBV12-4 and TRBJ2-5; no definite D call. The CDR3 has 14 amino acids. Trimming shortened V by 3 bases and J by 4 bases, and 12 bases separated the two germline ends. The CDR3 coding sequence is TGTGCCAGCAGTTTTAGGGCGAGTCGAGAGACCCAGTACTTC. Amino acid sequence: CASSFRASRETQYF.

Only a few counts were recorded for this clonotype. This chain's CDR3 is CASREGLAGQETQYF. In DNA form, the CDR3 reads TGTGCCAGCAGAGAGGGACTAGCGGGTCAAGAGACCCAGTACTTC. The chain recombines TRBV5-4 with TRBJ2-5; the match to TRBD2 covers 12 bases. The CDR3 loop spans 15 amino acids. Germline V CDR1 and CDR2: SGHNT, YYREEE (reference sequence). V was clipped by 5 bases and J by 2 bases; unmatched bases: 4.

This sequence joins TRBV29-1 and TRBJ1-1; D possibly corresponds to TRBD1 (5 bases). Trimming removed 1 base at V and 4 bases at J, with 7 bases between. This CDR3 comprises 12 residues. The germline V gene encodes CDR1 SQVTM and CDR2 ANQGSEA. The chain's CDR3 is CSVEAGTTEAFF. The CDR3 coding sequence is TGCAGCGTTGAAGCTGGGACCACTGAAGCTTTCTTT. The complete variable domain, with remaining parts taken from reference TRBV29-1 and TRBJ1-1, reads SAVISQKPSRDICQRGTSLTIQCQVDSQVTMMFWYRQQPGQSLTLIATANQGSEATYESGFVIDKFPISRPNLTFSTLTVSNMSPEDSSIYLCSVEAGTTEAFFGQGTRLTVV.

This clonotype was counted at least ten times. The chain carries TRBV20-1 and TRBJ1-1, with D maybe TRBD1 (5 bases). CDR3 size: 11 residues. Germline V lookup: CDR1 DFQATT, CDR2 SNEGSKA (reference sequence). Trimming removed 2 bases from V and 11 bases from J, with 12 bases in between. CDR3 sequence: CSARLGGAAFF. In nucleotides, the CDR3 is TGCAGTGCTAGACTGGGAGGGGCCGCTTTCTTT.

This chain links TRBV20-1 with TRBJ1-1; tentatively, D is TRBD1 (6 bases). The V end was cut by 6 bases, the J end by 1 base, with 15 bases between. The CDR3 extends over 14 amino acids. CDR1 and CDR2 (germline): DFQATT, SNEGSKA (reference sequence). The CDR3 coding sequence is TGCAGTGCCAAGGGGGAAGGGGGGAACACTGAAGCTTTCTTT. Translated: CSAKGEGGNTEAFF.

The gene calls are TRBV7-7 and TRBJ2-5, with 9 nucleotides matching TRBD2. Germline V gives CDR1 SSHAT, CDR2 FNYEAQ (reference sequence). This CDR3 spans 15 amino acids. J gave up 2 bases and V 0 bases, and 1 base lay outside the gene matches. The CDR3 spells CASSLATSGQETQYF. CDR3 nucleotides: TGTGCCAGCAGCTTAGCGACTAGCGGACAAGAGACCCAGTACTTC. Drawing the rest from reference TRBV7-7 and TRBJ2-5, the complete variable domain is GAGVSQSPRYKVTKRGQDVTLRCDPISSHATLYWYQQALGQGPEFLTYFNYEAQPDKSGLPSDRFSAERPEGSISTLTIQRTEQRDSAMYRCASSLATSGQETQYFGPGTRLLVL.

This chain connects TRBV20-1 to TRBJ2-5; D unclear. CDR1 DFQATT and CDR2 SNEGSKA come from the germline V gene (reference sequence). The CDR3 runs 12 residues. The V end was cut by 3 bases, the J end by 1 base, with 6 bases between. The CDR3 bases are TGCAGTGCTAGTGCCGGCCAAGAGACCCAGTACTTC. Its translation: CSASAGQETQYF.

The chain uses TRBV6-2 or TRBV6-3 and TRBJ2-2; 11 nucleotides match TRBD2. V was clipped by 2 bases and J by 4 bases; unmatched bases: 6. Germline-derived CDR1 and CDR2 are MNHEY and SVGEGT. This CDR3 comprises 17 residues. DNA for the CDR3: TGTGCCAGCAGTTACACACTAGCGGGAGTAGGCACCGGGGAGCTGTTTTTT. It yields the protein CASSYTLAGVGTGELFF.

The table lists this clonotype with a few counts. V usage is TRBV6-5 and J usage is TRBJ2-4, with 7 bases matching TRBD1. The V gene's germline CDR1 is MNHEY and CDR2 SVGAGI. V was clipped by 2 bases and J by 6 bases; unmatched bases: 7. This CDR3 is 15 amino acids long. CDR3 coding DNA: TGTGCCAGCAGTTACGGAACAGGGGTGGGAAACATTCAGTACTTC. Translation gives CASSYGTGVGNIQYF.

This clonotype was seen a few times. The V and J genes are TRBV7-6 and TRBJ2-5, with 14 bases fitting TRBD2. CDR3 size: 20 residues. From germline, CDR1 is SGHVS and CDR2 FNYEAQ. Trimming cost V 5 bases and J 5 bases; bases outside gene matches: 19. This chain's CDR3 is CASSPYHGTSGSHDTETQYF. In DNA, the CDR3 is TGTGCCAGCAGCCCGTACCACGGGACTAGCGGGAGTCACGATACGGAGACCCAGTACTTC.